These T cell receptor beta chains were read from a single sample in a study of OX40 agonist ivuxolimab in advanced cancers. Sequencing used immunoSEQ multiplex PCR; TCRdb keeps in-frame clones, though not all of them. The table has 53,000 or so clones, almost 85% seen once. The sample here was CD4+ or CD8+ T cells sorted from blood, taken in a trial of the OX40 agonist ivuxolimab. All receptors derive from an adult with an advanced solid tumor such as melanoma, head and neck, liver or kidney cancer. Each CDR3 is given with its conserved first and last residue. The D gene is left open where the match is weak. Some rows mark clone size as missing; the rest say once, few, many or name a class of expanded clone.

CDR3 protein	CDR3 DNA	clone size	D gene	V gene	J gene	CDR3 length
CASSSIDRVTDTQYF	TGTGCCAGCAGTTCAATTGACAGGGTAACAGATACGCAGTATTTT	.	TRBD1	TRBV28	TRBJ2-3	15
CASRSPGTVLYNEQFF	TGTGCCAGCAGATCGCCGGGGACAGTACTATACAATGAGCAGTTCTTC	.	TRBD1	TRBV27	TRBJ2-1	16
CASSLINRQGFYEQYF	TGCGCCAGCAGCTTGATCAATCGACAGGGCTTCTACGAGCAGTACTTC	.	TRBD1	TRBV5-1	TRBJ2-7	16
CASSETGQNYGYTF	TGTGCCAGCAGTGAAACTGGACAGAACTATGGCTACACCTTC	.	.	TRBV6-5	TRBJ1-2	14
CASSLVGLPYNEQFF	TGTGCCAGCAGCTTGGTAGGACTACCCTACAATGAGCAGTTCTTC	.	.	TRBV5-5	TRBJ2-1	15
CASNSGGGSFGYEQYF	TGTGCCAGTAACTCCGGGGGGGGCAGTTTCGGCTACGAGCAGTACTTC	.	TRBD2	TRBV27	TRBJ2-7	16
CASSYPNRQPYEQYF	TGTGCCAGCAGTTACCCCAACAGGCAACCCTACGAGCAGTACTTC	.	.	TRBV6-6	TRBJ2-7	15
CASSSQQLRGLAGGQNIQYF	TGTGCCAGCAGTTCCCAACAACTCCGGGGACTAGCGGGAGGACAAAACATTCAGTACTTC	.	TRBD2	TRBV2	TRBJ2-4	20
CASSLYSSGRAQRNEQFF	TGTGCCAGCAGTTTATATTCTAGCGGGAGGGCCCAGAGAAATGAGCAGTTCTTC	.	TRBD2	TRBV27	TRBJ2-1	18
CASSPTGVEKLFF	TGCGCCAGCAGCCCGACAGGGGTTGAAAAACTGTTTTTT	.	TRBD1	TRBV5-1	TRBJ1-4	13
CASSLDRPAFVSYNEQFF	TGTGCCAGCAGCTTAGATAGGCCAGCGTTCGTCTCCTACAATGAGCAGTTCTTC	.	.	TRBV11-2	TRBJ2-1	18
CASSLSPGGGSRSYNEQFF	TGCGCCAGCAGCTTGAGTCCAGGGGGCGGGAGCCGCTCCTACAATGAGCAGTTCTTC	.	.	TRBV5-1	TRBJ2-1	19
CASSGGQGIGHEQYF	TGTGCCAGCAGCGGGGGACAGGGGATAGGGCACGAGCAGTACTTC	.	TRBD1	TRBV11-2	TRBJ2-7	15
CASSALPSGPYNEQFF	TGTGCCAGCAGTGCCCTCCCTAGCGGCCCCTACAATGAGCAGTTCTTC	.	TRBD2	TRBV6-4	TRBJ2-1	16
CASSKEAGGEGNEQFF	TGTGCCAGCAGCAAAGAGGCAGGAGGGGAGGGAAATGAGCAGTTCTTC	.	.	TRBV21-1	TRBJ2-1	16
CASSKQAGPNLFRDTLYF	TGTGCCAGCAGCAAGCAGGCAGGGCCGAATCTCTTTCGGGATACGCTGTACTTC	.	.	TRBV21-1	TRBJ2-7	18
CASTRDQVPGNTIYF	TGTGCCAGCACGAGGGACCAAGTTCCTGGAAACACCATATATTTT	.	.	TRBV9	TRBJ1-3	15
CAWGTAGNQPQHF	TGTGCCTGGGGGACAGCGGGCAATCAGCCCCAGCATTTT	.	TRBD1	TRBV30	TRBJ1-5	13
CASSEASGGYNEQFF	TGTGCCAGCAGTGAAGCCTCTGGAGGGTACAATGAGCAGTTCTTC	.	.	TRBV6-1	TRBJ2-1	15
CASSQVISYNEQFF	TGCGCCAGCAGCCAAGTGATCTCCTACAATGAGCAGTTCTTC	.	.	TRBV4-3	TRBJ2-1	14
CASSRSGTGVPSGANVLTF	TGTGCCAGCAGTAGATCCGGGACAGGGGTTCCCTCTGGGGCCAACGTCCTGACTTTC	once	TRBD1	TRBV2	TRBJ2-6	19
CSVEVEKLFF	TGCAGCGTTGAAGTCGAAAAACTGTTTTTT	few	.	TRBV29-1	TRBJ1-4	10
CAISARTDQETQYF	TGTGCCATCAGTGCGAGGACAGACCAAGAGACCCAGTACTTC	.	.	TRBV10-3	TRBJ2-5	14
CASSDRAAERTDTQYF	TGTGCCAGCAGTGACAGGGCGGCGGAACGCACAGATACGCAGTATTTT	.	.	TRBV6-4	TRBJ2-3	16
CASSLGTSGRYRNEQFF	TGTGCCAGCAGCTTAGGGACTAGCGGGAGGTATAGGAATGAGCAGTTCTTC	.	TRBD2	TRBV11-2	TRBJ2-1	17
CASMGLAGAYEQYF	TGTGCCAGCATGGGACTAGCGGGAGCCTACGAGCAGTACTTC	.	TRBD2	TRBV27	TRBJ2-7	14
CASSRPPDSLIQYF	TGTGCCAGTAGTAGACCTCCGGACAGCCTCATTCAGTACTTC	.	.	TRBV19	TRBJ2-4	14
CASSLEPDRGWVNTEAFF	TGTGCCAGCAGCTTAGAACCTGACAGGGGTTGGGTGAACACTGAAGCTTTCTTT	.	TRBD1	TRBV7-6	TRBJ1-1	18
CASNYDFGAGELFF	.	.	.	TRBV5-1	TRBJ2-2	14
CASSLGQGSQPQHF	TGTGCCAGCAGCTTAGGGCAGGGAAGTCAGCCCCAGCATTTT	.	.	TRBV7-2	TRBJ1-5	14
CAWGTGVNEQYF	TGTGCCTGGGGGACAGGGGTTAACGAGCAGTACTTC	few	TRBD1	TRBV30	TRBJ2-7	12
CSVEVVVGDEQYF	TGCAGCGTTGAGGTGGTAGTGGGAGACGAGCAGTACTTC	.	.	TRBV29-1	TRBJ2-7	13